This is a list of T cell receptor beta chains from one sample in a study of T cells in Graves' hyperthyroidism and ophthalmopathy. MiXCR was run by TCRdb on the multiplex PCR reads, yielding one entry per CDR3 protein. Of about 250,000 distinct CDR3 sequences listed, over 20% are singletons. The sample comprised blood. The receptors here all came from a woman between 40 and 55 years old with Graves' ophthalmopathy. The conserved cysteine and the conserved F or W are not part of the CDR3 here. Fields, in order: V gene, CDR3 protein.

TRBV10-3 AISDGQGYEQY
TRBV28 ASSSHYSNQPQH
TRBV6-1 ASSDVGGQPQH
TRBV27 ASSLQSNQPQH
TRBV20-1 SARDIAGSSYEQY
TRBV5-4 ASSTGFSGNTIY
TRBV6-5 AAIGGAEQQETQY
TRBV6-1 ASRNQETQY
TRBV3-1 ASSQMGHLYEQY
TRBV15 ATSRDPGYSYEQY
TRBV14 ASSQGTGETQY
TRBV27 ASSPGQALYEQY
TRBV2 ASSTGGGTQY
TRBV6-1 ASGRGTGISYEQY
TRBV29-1 SVGKETQY
TRBV10-3 AIKGLAGGGSNTGELS
TRBV28 ASSSPRLAGVYEQY
TRBV28 ASSLWDRLEQY
TRBV29-1 SVVTAYEQY
TRBV30 AWSLRQDSPLH
TRBV7-8 ASSPGVTGLR
TRBV6-1 ASEKPTQVNTEAF
TRBV24-1 ATSDLGTSGTEAF
TRBV30 AWSDVNSATQY
TRBV27 ASSFSVTGAGANVLT
TRBV30 AWSSREDTEAF
TRBV30 AWSSRSAHQETQY
TRBV11-2 ASSAGTSGSMAQY
TRBV6-1 ASSEGTGLF
TRBV29-1 SVELAGATTTYEQY
TRBV7-2 ASSSNGNTEAF
TRBV12-3/TRBV12-4 ASSLAGVPEQY
TRBV3-1 ASSQGPFGGEQY
TRBV9 ASSVGTSVSRGETQY
TRBV6-5 ASSYSYSVYGYT
TRBV20-1 SAIPLGGSSYEQY
TRBV11-2 ASSPTSGGGETQY
TRBV7-8 ASSDGPFSGANVLT
TRBV28 ASSIGQYEQY
TRBV30 AWSVNRGRAF
TRBV27 ASSLYISNQPQH
TRBV20-1 SARTSLPADEQY
TRBV6-1 ASSIQGAFSGNTIY
TRBV6-2/TRBV6-3 ASSYGHAYEQY
TRBV12-3/TRBV12-4 ASTKDRVGSPLH
TRBV6-1 ASSRGGTFHLYEQY
TRBV3-1 ASSQESGNQPQH
TRBV5-5 ASSLGMVKNIQY
TRBV7-9 ASSLGELGISPLH
TRBV12-3/TRBV12-4 ASSFGDRGLGNQPQH